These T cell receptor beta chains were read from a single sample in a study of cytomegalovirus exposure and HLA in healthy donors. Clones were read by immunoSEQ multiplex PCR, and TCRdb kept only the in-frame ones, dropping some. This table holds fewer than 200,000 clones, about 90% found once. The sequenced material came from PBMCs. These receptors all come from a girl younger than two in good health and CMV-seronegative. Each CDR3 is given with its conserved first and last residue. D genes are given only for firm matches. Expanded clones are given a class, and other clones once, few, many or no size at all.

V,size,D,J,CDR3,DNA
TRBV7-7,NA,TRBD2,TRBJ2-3,CASSLGREGQDTQYF,TGTGCCAGCAGCTTAGGGCGGGAGGGCCAGGATACGCAGTATTTT
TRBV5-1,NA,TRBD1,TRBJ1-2,CASSYLDRAYGYTF,TGCGCCAGCAGCTACTTAGACAGGGCCTATGGCTACACCTTC
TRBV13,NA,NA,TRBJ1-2,CASSLDPGHGYTF,TGTGCCAGCAGCTTAGATCCAGGGCATGGCTACACCTTC
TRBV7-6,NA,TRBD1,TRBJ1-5,CASSPFAGTGDQPQHF,TGTGCCAGCAGCCCTTTTGCCGGGACAGGGGATCAGCCCCAGCATTTT
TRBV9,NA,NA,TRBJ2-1,CASSVESARNEQFF,TGTGCCAGCAGCGTAGAATCCGCCAGGAATGAGCAGTTCTTC
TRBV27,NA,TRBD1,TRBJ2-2,CASSLRGRTGFTRRIIGELFF,TGTGCCAGCAGTTTGAGGGGGCGGACAGGCTTTACTAGGAGGATAATCGGGGAGCTGTTTTTT
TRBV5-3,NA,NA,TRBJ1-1,CARSLKGETEAFF,TGTGCCAGAAGCTTGAAAGGGGAAACTGAAGCTTTCTTT
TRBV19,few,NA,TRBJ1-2,CASSIVSTGDYGYTF,TGTGCCAGTAGTATAGTGTCGACGGGAGACTATGGCTACACCTTC
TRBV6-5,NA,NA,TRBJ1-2,CASCRASGDHGYTF,TGTGCCAGCTGCCGCGCTTCAGGGGATCATGGCTACACCTTC
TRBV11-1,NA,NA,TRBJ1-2,CASSLGGEMGYGYTF,TGTGCCAGCAGCTTAGGGGGGGAGATGGGCTATGGCTACACCTTC
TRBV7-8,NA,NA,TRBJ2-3,CASTRRADTQYF,TGTGCCAGCACCCGCAGGGCTGATACGCAGTATTTT
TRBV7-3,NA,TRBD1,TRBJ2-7,CASSPTGTYEQYF,TGTGCCAGCAGCCCGACAGGGACCTACGAGCAGTACTTC
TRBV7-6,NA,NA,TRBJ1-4,CASSARTSPNEKLFF,TGTGCCAGCAGCGCCAGGACATCACCTAATGAAAAACTGTTTTTT
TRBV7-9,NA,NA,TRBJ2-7,CASSPEARGRYEQYF,TGTGCCAGCAGCCCCGAGGCCAGGGGCCGCTACGAGCAGTACTTC
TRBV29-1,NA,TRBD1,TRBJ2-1,CSVERTGGDEQFF,TGCAGCGTTGAAAGGACAGGGGGTGATGAGCAGTTCTTC
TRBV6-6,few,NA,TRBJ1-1,CASSFSRVGSTEAFF,TGTGCCAGCAGTTTCAGCAGGGTGGGGTCCACTGAAGCTTTCTTT
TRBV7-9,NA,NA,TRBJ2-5,CASSWGTQGSHQETQYF,TGTGCCAGCAGCTGGGGGACACAGGGATCACACCAAGAGACCCAGTACTTC
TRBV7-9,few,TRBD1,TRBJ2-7,CASSLTTGFLDEQYF,TGTGCCAGCAGCTTGACGACAGGGTTCCTCGACGAGCAGTACTTC
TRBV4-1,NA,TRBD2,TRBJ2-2,CASSHKASGTGELFF,TGCGCCAGCAGTCACAAGGCTAGCGGTACCGGGGAGCTGTTTTTT
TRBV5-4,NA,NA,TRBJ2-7,CASSQRDRPLHEQYF,TGTGCCAGCAGTCAACGCGACAGGCCCTTGCACGAGCAGTACTTC
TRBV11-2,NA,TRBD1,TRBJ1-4,CASSQYRGTPTNEKLFF,TGTGCCAGCAGCCAATACAGGGGCACCCCAACTAATGAAAAACTGTTTTTT
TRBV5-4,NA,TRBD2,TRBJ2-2,CASSLGLAGGPTGELFF,TGTGCCAGCAGCTTGGGACTAGCGGGGGGGCCGACCGGGGAGCTGTTTTTT
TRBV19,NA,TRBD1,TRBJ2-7,CASSFSGTGAEQYF,TGTGCCAGTAGTTTCTCCGGGACAGGGGCCGAGCAGTACTTC
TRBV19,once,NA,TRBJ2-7,CATLSGTTYEQYF,TGTGCCACACTATCCGGGACAACCTACGAGCAGTACTTC
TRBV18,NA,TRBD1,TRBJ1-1,CASSLTGDLNTEAFF,TGTGCCAGCTCACTGACAGGGGACTTGAACACTGAAGCTTTCTTT
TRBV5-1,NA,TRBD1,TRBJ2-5,CASSLTGEETQYF,TGCGCCAGCAGCTTGACAGGGGAAGAGACCCAGTACTTC
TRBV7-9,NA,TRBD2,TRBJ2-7,CASSSLADYEQYF,TGTGCCAGCAGTTCACTAGCGGACTACGAGCAGTACTTC
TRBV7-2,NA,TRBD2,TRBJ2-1,CASRGLAGAITRYEQFF,TGTGCCAGCCGAGGACTAGCGGGAGCCATAACACGATATGAGCAGTTCTTC
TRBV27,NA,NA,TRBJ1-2,CASSLSRADYGYTF,TGTGCCAGCAGTTTATCCAGGGCTGACTATGGCTACACCTTC
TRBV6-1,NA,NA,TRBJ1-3,CASRDNPIGTRYF,TGTGCCAGCAGAGACAACCCAATTGGGACAAGATATTTT
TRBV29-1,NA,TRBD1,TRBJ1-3,CSVETEDRGNTIYF,TGCAGCGTTGAGACGGAGGACAGGGGAAACACCATATATTTT
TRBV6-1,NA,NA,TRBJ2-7,CASSTGQSYEQYF,TGTGCCAGCAGTACTGGACAGTCCTACGAGCAGTACTTC
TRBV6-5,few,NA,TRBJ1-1,CASSYRRGSTEAFF,TGTGCCAGCAGTTATCGCAGGGGAAGTACTGAAGCTTTCTTT
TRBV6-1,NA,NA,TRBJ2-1,CASSEPPAGRFF,TGTGCCAGCAGTGAACCGCCCGCGGGCCGTTTCTTC
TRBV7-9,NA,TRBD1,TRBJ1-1,CASSLSGTGLTEAFF,TGTGCCAGCAGCTTATCTGGGACAGGGTTAACTGAAGCTTTCTTT
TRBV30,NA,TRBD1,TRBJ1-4,CAAETGTGDLSATNEKLFF,TGTGCCGCCGAAACCGGGACAGGGGACCTCTCTGCAACTAATGAAAAACTGTTTTTT
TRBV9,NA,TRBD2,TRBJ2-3,CASSVAGGPTDTQYF,TGTGCCAGCAGCGTAGCGGGAGGGCCCACAGATACGCAGTATTTT